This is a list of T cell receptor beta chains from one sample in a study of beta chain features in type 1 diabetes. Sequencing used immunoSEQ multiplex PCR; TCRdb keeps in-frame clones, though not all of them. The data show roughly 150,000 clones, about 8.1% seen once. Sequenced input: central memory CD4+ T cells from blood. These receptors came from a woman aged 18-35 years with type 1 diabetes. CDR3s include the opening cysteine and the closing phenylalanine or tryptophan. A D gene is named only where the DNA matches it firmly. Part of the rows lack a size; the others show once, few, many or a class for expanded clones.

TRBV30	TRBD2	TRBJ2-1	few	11	CAWSVGGSQFF	TGTGCCTGGAGTGTAGGCGGGAGTCAGTTCTTC
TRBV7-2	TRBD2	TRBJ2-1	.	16	CASSLEEPLAGGRGFF	TGTGCCAGCAGCTTAGAGGAACCGCTAGCGGGGGGACGGGGGTTCTTC
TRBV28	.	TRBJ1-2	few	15	CASLTTLSRNYGYTF	TGTGCCAGCCTCACAACACTAAGTAGGAACTATGGCTACACCTTC
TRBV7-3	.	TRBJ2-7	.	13	CASSLLRDTEQYF	TGTGCCAGCAGCTTACTCCGGGATACCGAGCAGTACTTC
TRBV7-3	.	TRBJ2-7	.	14	CASSLSGQRSEQYF	TGTGCCAGCAGCTTAAGCGGACAGAGGTCCGAGCAGTACTTC
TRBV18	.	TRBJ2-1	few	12	CASSPRDNEQFF	TGTGCCAGCTCACCGAGGGACAATGAGCAGTTCTTC
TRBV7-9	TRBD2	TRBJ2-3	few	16	CASSQDSGEGTDTQYF	TGTGCCAGCAGCCAAGATAGCGGGGAAGGCACAGATACGCAGTATTTT
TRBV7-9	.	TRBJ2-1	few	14	CASSVSIGANEQFF	TGTGCCAGCAGCGTCTCCATAGGGGCCAATGAGCAGTTCTTC
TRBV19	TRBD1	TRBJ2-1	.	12	CASGGTGGIQFF	TGTGCCAGTGGGGGGACAGGGGGCATTCAGTTCTTC
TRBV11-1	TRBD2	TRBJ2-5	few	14	CASSPGLAGATQYF	TGTGCCAGCAGCCCGGGACTAGCGGGGGCGACCCAGTACTTC
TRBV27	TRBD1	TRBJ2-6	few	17	CASSFRTGGAGANVLTF	TGTGCCAGCAGTTTCCGGACAGGGGGCGCTGGGGCCAACGTCCTGACTTTC
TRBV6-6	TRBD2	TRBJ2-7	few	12	CASRPSGRALDF	TGTGCCAGCAGACCTAGCGGGAGGGCTCTGGACTTC
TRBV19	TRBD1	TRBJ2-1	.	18	CASRPDRGRVTPYNEQFF	TGTGCCAGTAGACCGGACAGGGGGCGAGTCACTCCCTACAATGAGCAGTTCTTC
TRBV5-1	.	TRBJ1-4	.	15	CASSLGAVINEKLFF	TGCGCCAGCAGCTTGGGGGCCGTCATCAATGAAAAACTGTTTTTT
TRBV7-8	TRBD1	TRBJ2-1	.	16	CASRRQGANSYNEQFF	TGTGCCAGCAGAAGACAGGGGGCGAACTCCTACAATGAGCAGTTCTTC
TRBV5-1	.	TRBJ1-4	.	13	CASSPRTSEKLFF	TGCGCCAGCAGCCCGAGGACATCTGAAAAACTGTTTTTT
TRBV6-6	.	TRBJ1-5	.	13	CASVPGADQPQHF	TGTGCCAGCGTTCCAGGGGCGGATCAGCCCCAGCATTTT
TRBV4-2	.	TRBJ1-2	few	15	CASSQDRAVNYGYTF	TGTGCCAGCAGCCAAGATCGAGCCGTAAACTATGGCTACACCTTC
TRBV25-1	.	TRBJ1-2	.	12	CASSPGEYGYTF	TGTGCCAGCAGCCCCGGGGAGTATGGCTACACCTTC
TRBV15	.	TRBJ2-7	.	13	CATSGPGSYEQYF	TGTGCCACCAGCGGGCCTGGATCCTACGAGCAGTACTTC
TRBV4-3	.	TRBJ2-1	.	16	CASSQGVGGTYNEQFF	TGCGCCAGCAGCCAAGGCGTGGGCGGGACTTACAATGAGCAGTTCTTC
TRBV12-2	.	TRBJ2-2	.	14	CASRLWWRAGELFF	TGTGCAAGTCGCTTATGGTGGCGGGCCGGGGAGCTGTTTTTT
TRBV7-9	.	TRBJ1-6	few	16	CASSPGGSSYNSPLHF	TGTGCCAGCAGCCCGGGGGGGAGCTCCTATAATTCACCCCTCCACTTT
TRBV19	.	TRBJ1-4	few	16	CASSRRQTSTNEKLFF	TGTGCCAGTAGCCGACGACAGACCTCAACTAATGAAAAACTGTTTTTT
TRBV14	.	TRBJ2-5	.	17	CASSQDRVSSPQETQYF	TGTGCCAGCAGCCAAGATCGGGTCAGCTCACCTCAAGAGACCCAGTACTTC
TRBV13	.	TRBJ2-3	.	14	CASSLISHTDTQYF	TGTGCCAGCAGCTTAATTAGCCACACAGATACGCAGTATTTT
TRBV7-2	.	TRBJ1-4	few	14	CASSRQRTNEKLFF	TGTGCCAGCAGCCGACAGAGGACAAATGAAAAACTGTTTTTT
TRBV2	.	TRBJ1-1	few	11	CASSAQARAFF	TGTGCCAGCAGTGCCCAAGCTCGGGCTTTCTTT
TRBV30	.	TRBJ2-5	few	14	CAWSGLASGETQYF	TGTGCCTGGAGTGGGCTAGCGTCAGGGGAGACCCAGTACTTC
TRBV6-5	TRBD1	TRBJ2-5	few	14	CASSETGTVHPGYF	TGTGCCAGCAGCGAGACGGGGACAGTACACCCCGGGTACTTC
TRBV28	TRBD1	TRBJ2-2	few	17	CASRRSRDRGFLRELFF	TGTGCCAGCAGACGCAGCAGGGACAGGGGCTTTTTGAGGGAGCTGTTTTTT
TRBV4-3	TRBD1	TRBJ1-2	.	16	CASSQDPTGTVRGYTF	TGCGCCAGCAGCCAAGATCCTACAGGGACAGTACGTGGCTACACCTTC
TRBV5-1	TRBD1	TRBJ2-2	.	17	CASSLMAGGRNTGELFF	TGCGCCAGCAGCTTGATGGCAGGGGGCAGGAACACCGGGGAGCTGTTTTTT
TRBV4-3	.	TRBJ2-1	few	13	CASSQDRGEEQFF	TGCGCCAGCAGCCAAGATCGAGGTGAAGAGCAGTTCTTC
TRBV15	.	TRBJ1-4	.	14	CATSSRVGVEKLFF	TGTGCCACCAGCTCCAGGGTAGGCGTGGAAAAACTGTTTTTT
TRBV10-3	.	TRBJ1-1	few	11	CAIRQDTEAFF	TGTGCCATCAGACAAGACACTGAAGCTTTCTTT
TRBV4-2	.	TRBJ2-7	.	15	CASSQDLKGSYEQYF	TGTGCCAGCAGCCAAGATCTTAAGGGGTCCTACGAGCAGTACTTC
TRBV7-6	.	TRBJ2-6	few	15	CASSPELPGANVLTF	TGTGCCAGCAGCCCTGAGCTCCCTGGGGCCAACGTCCTGACTTTC
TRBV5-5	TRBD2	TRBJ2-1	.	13	CASSLSGTNEQFF	TGTGCCAGCAGCCTTAGCGGGACCAATGAGCAGTTCTTC
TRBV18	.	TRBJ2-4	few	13	CASSPPGRNIQYF	TGTGCCAGCTCACCACCAGGGAGAAACATTCAGTACTTC
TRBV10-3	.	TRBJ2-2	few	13	CAISVGASGELFF	TGTGCCATCAGTGTGGGAGCCTCCGGGGAGCTGTTTTTT
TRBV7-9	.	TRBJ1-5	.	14	CASSPDSPGGTQHF	TGTGCCAGCAGCCCGGACAGCCCCGGTGGGACCCAGCATTTT
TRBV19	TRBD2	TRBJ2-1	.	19	CASSRGLAGSTSSYNEQFF	TGTGCCAGTAGTAGGGGACTAGCGGGCTCTACGAGCTCCTACAATGAGCAGTTCTTC
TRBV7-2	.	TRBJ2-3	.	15	CASSTVPKNTDTQYF	TGTGCCAGCAGCACAGTTCCCAAGAACACAGATACGCAGTATTTT
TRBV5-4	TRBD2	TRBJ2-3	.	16	CASSLRTGGPTDTQYF	TGTGCCAGCAGCTTGCGGACGGGGGGGCCAACAGATACGCAGTATTTT
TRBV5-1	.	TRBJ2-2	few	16	CASSLATITNTGELFF	TGCGCCAGCAGCTTGGCCACTATTACGAACACCGGGGAGCTGTTTTTT
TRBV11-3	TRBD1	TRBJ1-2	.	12	CASSPDRARYTF	TGTGCCAGCAGCCCTGACAGGGCGCGCTACACCTTC
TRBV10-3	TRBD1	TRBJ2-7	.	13	CAIRDDRAHEQYF	TGTGCCATCAGGGACGACAGGGCACACGAGCAGTACTTC
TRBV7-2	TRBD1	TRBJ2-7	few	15	CASSFGTGGAYEQYF	TGTGCCAGCAGCTTTGGGACAGGGGGTGCCTACGAGCAGTACTTC